Described below is a single TCR beta chain sequence and its context. Its antigen is as yet unknown. This record belongs to a study of cytomegalovirus exposure and HLA in healthy donors. The overall study: Researchers previously reported finding 90 million to 120 million unique TCR beta sequences from roughly 180 million T cells.

Study-wide results and caveats: Accurate HLA-A and HLA-B prediction from TCR beta sequences was reported for most subjects.

V dropped 6 bases and J dropped 1; count of bases not matched to a gene: 4. In germline, CDR1 is SQVTM, CDR2 ANQGSEA. This CDR3 comprises 13 residues. Primers for the PCR totalled 60 Vbeta and 13 Jbeta. Original handling: An analysis performed later counted about 80 million unique TCR beta chains (around 10 million of them shared). Sequenced by immunoSEQ multiplex PCR; TCRdb stores in-frame clones only, minus some. V and J calls and clone size come straight from that table; D and trimming were deduced from the DNA. The table includes about 120,000 clones, about three quarters detected once. This receptor was identified in a woman between 40 and 55 years old in good health and CMV-seropositive. Sequencing was done on a sample of PBMCs. This sequence joins TRBV29-1 and TRBJ2-5; 8 bases map to TRBD1. The chain's CDR3 is CSVPDRVQETQYF. CDR3 sequence (DNA): TGCAGCGTCCCGGACAGGGTCCAAGAGACCCAGTACTTC.